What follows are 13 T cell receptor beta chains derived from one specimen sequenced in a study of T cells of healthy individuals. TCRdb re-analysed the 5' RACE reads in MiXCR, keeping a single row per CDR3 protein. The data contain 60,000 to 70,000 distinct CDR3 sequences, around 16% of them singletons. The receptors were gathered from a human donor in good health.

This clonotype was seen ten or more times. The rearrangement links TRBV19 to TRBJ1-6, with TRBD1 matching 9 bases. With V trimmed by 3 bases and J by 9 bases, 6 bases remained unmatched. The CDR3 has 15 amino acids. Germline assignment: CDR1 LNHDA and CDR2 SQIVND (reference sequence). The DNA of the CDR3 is TGTGCCAGTAGTATCCCCGGGACAGGGTCTTCACCCCTCCACTTT. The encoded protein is CASSIPGTGSSPLHF.

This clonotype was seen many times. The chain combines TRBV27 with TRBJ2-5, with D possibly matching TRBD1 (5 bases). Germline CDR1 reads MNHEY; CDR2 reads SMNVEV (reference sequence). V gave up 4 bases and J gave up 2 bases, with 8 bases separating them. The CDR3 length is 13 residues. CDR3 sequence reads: CASSSQGQETQYF. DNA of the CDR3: TGTGCCAGCAGTTCTCAGGGTCAAGAGACCCAGTACTTC.

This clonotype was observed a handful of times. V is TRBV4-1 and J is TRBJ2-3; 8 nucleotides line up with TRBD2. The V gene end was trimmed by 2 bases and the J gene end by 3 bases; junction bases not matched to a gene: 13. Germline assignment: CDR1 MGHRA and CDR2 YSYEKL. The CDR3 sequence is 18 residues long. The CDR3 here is CASSQHLAGGRRTDTQYF. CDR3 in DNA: TGCGCCAGCAGCCAACACTTAGCGGGCGGGAGGAGGACAGATACGCAGTATTTT.

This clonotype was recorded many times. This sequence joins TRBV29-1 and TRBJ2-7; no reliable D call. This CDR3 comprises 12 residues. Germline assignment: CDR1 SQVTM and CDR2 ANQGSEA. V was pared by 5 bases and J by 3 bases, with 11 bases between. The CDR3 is CSVRQLNYEQYF. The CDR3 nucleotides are TGCAGCGTTCGGCAGTTAAACTACGAGCAGTACTTC.

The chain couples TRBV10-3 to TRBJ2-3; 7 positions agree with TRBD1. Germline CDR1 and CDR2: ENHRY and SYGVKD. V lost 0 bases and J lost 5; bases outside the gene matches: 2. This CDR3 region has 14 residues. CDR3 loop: CAISESRTGDTQYF. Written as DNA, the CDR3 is TGTGCCATCAGTGAGTCGAGGACAGGAGATACGCAGTATTTT.

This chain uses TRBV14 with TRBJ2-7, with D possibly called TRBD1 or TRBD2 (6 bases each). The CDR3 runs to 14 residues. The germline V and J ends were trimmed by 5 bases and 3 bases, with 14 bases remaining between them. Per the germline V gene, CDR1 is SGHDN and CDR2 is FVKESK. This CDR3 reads CASSEGGFSYEQYF. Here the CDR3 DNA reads TGTGCCAGCAGCGAGGGGGGCTTCAGCTACGAGCAGTACTTC.

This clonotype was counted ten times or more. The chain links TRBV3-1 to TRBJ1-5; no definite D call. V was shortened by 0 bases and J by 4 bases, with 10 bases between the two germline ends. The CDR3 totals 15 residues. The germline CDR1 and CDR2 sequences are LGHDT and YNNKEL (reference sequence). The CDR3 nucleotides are TGTGCCAGCAGCCAAGATATGACGGGTAATCAGCCCCAGCATTTT. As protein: CASSQDMTGNQPQHF.

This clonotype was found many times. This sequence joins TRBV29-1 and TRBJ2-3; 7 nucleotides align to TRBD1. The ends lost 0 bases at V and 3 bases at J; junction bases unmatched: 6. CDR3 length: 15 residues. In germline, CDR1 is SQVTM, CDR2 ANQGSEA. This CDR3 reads CSVEDQDRRTDTQYF. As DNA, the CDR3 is TGCAGCGTTGAAGATCAGGACAGGAGAACAGATACGCAGTATTTT.

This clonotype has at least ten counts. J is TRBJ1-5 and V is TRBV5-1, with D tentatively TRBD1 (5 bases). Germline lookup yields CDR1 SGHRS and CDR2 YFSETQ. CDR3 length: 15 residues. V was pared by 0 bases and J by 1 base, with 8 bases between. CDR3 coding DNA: TGCGCCAGCAGCTTGGATGGGGGAAGCAATCAGCCCCAGCATTTT. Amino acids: CASSLDGGSNQPQHF.

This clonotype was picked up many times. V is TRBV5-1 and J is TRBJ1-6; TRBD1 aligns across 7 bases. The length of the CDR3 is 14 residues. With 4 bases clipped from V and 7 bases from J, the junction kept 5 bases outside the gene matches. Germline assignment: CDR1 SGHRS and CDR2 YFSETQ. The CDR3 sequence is CASSPDRLNSPLHF. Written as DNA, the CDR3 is TGCGCCAGCAGCCCGGACAGGCTGAATTCACCCCTCCACTTT.

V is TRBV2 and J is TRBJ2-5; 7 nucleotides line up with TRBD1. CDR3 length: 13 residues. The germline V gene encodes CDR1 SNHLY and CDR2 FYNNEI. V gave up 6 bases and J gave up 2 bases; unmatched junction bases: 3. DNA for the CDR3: TGTGCCAGCAGACGGGGACAGCAAGAGACCCAGTACTTC. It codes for CASRRGQQETQYF.

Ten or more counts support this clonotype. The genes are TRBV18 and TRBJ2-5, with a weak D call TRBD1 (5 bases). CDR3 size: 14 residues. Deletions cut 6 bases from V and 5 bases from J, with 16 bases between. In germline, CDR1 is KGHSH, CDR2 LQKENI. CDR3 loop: CASSPFDSRETQYF. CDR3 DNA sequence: TGTGCCAGCTCCCCTTTCGACAGCCGGGAGACCCAGTACTTC. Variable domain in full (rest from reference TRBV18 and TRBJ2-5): NAGVMQNPRHLVRRRGQEARLRCSPMKGHSHVYWYRQLPEEGLKFMVYLQKENIIDESGMPKERFSAEFPKEGPSILRIQQVVRGDSAAYFCASSPFDSRETQYFGPGTRLLVL.

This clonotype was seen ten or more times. This CDR3 is CASSPTGSNSNQPQHF. The CDR3 bases are TGCGCCAGCAGCCCGACAGGGAGTAATAGCAATCAGCCCCAGCATTTT. V and J are TRBV4-1 and TRBJ1-5; TRBD1 aligns across 7 bases. The CDR3 totals 16 residues. V lost 4 bases and J lost 0; bases outside the gene matches: 6. Germline CDR1 reads MGHRA; CDR2 reads YSYEKL.